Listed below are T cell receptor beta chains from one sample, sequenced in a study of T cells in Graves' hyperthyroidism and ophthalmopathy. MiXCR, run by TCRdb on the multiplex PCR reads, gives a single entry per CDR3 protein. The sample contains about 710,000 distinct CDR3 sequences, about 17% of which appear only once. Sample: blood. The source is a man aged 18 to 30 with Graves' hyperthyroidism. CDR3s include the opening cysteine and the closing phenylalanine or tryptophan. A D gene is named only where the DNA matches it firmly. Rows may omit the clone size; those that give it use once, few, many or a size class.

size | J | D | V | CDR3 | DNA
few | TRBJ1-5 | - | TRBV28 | CASSWQGAQPQHF | TGTGCCAGCAGTTGGCAGGGAGCTCAGCCCCAGCATTTT
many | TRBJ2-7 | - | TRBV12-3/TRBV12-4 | CASPESRGGCEQYF | TGTGCCAGCCCCGAGTCCCGAGGCGGGTGCGAGCAGTACTTC
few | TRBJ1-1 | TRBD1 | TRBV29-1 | CSPPGQGGWNTEAFF | TGCAGCCCCCCGGGACAGGGAGGATGGAACACTGAAGCTTTCTTT
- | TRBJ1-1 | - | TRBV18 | CASSGETAMNTEAFF | TGTGCCAGCTCGGGCGAGACAGCAATGAACACTGAAGCTTTCTTT
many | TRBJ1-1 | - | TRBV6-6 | CASSYRPNTEAFF | TGTGCCAGCAGTTACCGCCCGAACACTGAAGCTTTCTTT
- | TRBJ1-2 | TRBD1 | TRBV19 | CASSIDQGQEPNYGYTF | TGTGCCAGTAGTATAGACCAGGGACAGGAGCCTAACTATGGCTACACCTTC
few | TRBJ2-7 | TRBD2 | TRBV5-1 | CASSISGTSYEQYF | TGCGCCAGCAGCATATCCGGGACTAGCTACGAGCAGTACTTC
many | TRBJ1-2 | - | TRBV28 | CASSLRGDGYTF | TGTGCCAGCAGTTTAAGAGGGGACGGCTACACCTTC
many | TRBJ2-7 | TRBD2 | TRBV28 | CASSLLFGLSGRVRYEQYF | TGTGCCAGCAGTTTATTGTTCGGACTTAGCGGGAGAGTAAGATACGAGCAGTACTTC
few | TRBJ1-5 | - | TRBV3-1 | CASSQAPDQPQHF | TGTGCCAGCAGCCAAGCCCCAGATCAGCCCCAGCATTTT
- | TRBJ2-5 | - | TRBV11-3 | CASSFQLQETQYF | TGTGCCAGCAGCTTCCAGCTGCAAGAGACCCAGTACTTC
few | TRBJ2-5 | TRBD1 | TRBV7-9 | CASSLVGTGLLETQYF | TGTGCCAGCAGCTTAGTGGGGACAGGCCTTTTAGAGACCCAGTACTTC
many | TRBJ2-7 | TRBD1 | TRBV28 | CASSSPGQATYYEQYF | TGTGCCAGCAGTTCCCCCGGACAGGCCACCTACTACGAGCAGTACTTC
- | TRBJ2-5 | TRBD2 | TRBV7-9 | CASSARTSGLWEETQYF | TGTGCCAGCAGCGCCCGGACTAGCGGGTTGTGGGAAGAGACCCAGTACTTC
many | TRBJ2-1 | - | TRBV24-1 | CATSDFEATRYNEQFF | TGTGCCACCAGTGATTTTGAAGCGACGAGGTACAATGAGCAGTTCTTC
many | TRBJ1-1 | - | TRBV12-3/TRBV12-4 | CASSFAGTRNTEAFF | TGTGCCAGCAGTTTCGCCGGGACCAGGAACACTGAAGCTTTCTTT
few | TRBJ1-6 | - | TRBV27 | CASRTGLGNSPLHF | TGTGCCAGCAGAACAGGGCTAGGAAATTCACCCCTCCACTTT
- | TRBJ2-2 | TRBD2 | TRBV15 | CATSGNSGRFAWAGELFF | TGTGCCACCAGCGGGAATAGCGGGAGATTCGCCTGGGCCGGGGAGCTGTTTTTT
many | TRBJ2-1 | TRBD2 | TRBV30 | CAWSVPGLAEYNEQFF | TGTGCCTGGAGTGTTCCGGGACTAGCGGAGTACAATGAGCAGTTCTTC
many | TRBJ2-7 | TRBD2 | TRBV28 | CASSPGLAGPRSYEQYF | TGTGCCAGCAGTCCCGGACTAGCGGGGCCCCGCTCCTACGAGCAGTACTTC
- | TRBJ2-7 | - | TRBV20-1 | CSARDVGGVRYEQYF | TGCAGTGCTAGAGACGTTGGGGGAGTAAGGTACGAGCAGTACTTC
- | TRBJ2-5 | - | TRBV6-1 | CASGSQGVQETQYF | TGTGCCAGCGGATCCCAGGGAGTCCAAGAGACCCAGTACTTC
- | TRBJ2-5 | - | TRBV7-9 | CASSLNEGGKKTQYF | TGTGCCAGCAGCTTAAACGAAGGGGGGAAAAAGACCCAGTACTTC
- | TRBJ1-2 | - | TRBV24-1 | CATSAPGGMAGYTF | TGTGCCACCAGTGCCCCGGGGGGGATGGCGGGCTACACCTTC
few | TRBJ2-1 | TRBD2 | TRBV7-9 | CASELPGGNEQFF | TGTGCCAGCGAACTCCCGGGGGGCAATGAGCAGTTCTTC
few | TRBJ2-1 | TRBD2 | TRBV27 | CASSLGTSGTLQFF | TGTGCCAGCAGTTTAGGGACTAGCGGGACCCTACAGTTCTTC
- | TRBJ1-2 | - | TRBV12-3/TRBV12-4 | CASSPVRGGGYGYTF | TGTGCCAGCAGCCCCGTCCGGGGCGGAGGATATGGCTACACCTTC
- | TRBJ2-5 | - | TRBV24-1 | CATSDTGAGYQETQYF | TGTGCCACCAGTGACACAGGGGCGGGGTACCAAGAGACCCAGTACTTC
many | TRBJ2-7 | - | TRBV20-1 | CSARGGAKSYEQYF | TGCAGTGCTAGAGGGGGAGCCAAATCCTACGAGCAGTACTTC
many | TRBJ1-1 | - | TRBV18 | CASSPATNLEAFF | TGTGCCAGCTCACCGGCAACAAACCTTGAAGCTTTCTTT
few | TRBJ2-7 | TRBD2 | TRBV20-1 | CSAQRTSGSSYEQYF | TGCAGTGCCCAAAGGACTAGCGGGAGCTCCTACGAGCAGTACTTC
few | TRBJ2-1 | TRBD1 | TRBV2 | CASCVTGWDEQFF | TGTGCCAGCTGTGTGACAGGGTGGGATGAGCAGTTCTTC